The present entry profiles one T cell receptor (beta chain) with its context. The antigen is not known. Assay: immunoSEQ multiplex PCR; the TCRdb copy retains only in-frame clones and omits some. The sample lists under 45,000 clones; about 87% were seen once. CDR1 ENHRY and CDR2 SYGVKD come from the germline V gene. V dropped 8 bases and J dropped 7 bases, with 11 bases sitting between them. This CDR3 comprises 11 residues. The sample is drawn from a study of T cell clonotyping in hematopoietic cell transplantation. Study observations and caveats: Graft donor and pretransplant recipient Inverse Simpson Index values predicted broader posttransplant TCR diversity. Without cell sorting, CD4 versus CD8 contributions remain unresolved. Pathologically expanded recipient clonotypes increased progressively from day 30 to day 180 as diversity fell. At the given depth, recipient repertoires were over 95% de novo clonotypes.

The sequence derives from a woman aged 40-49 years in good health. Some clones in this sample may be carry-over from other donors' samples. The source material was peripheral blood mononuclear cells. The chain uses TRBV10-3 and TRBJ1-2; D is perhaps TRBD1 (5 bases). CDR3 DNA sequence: TGTGCCATCGGACGGGGGTCTGGCTACACCTTC. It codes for CAIGRGSGYTF.